These T cell receptor beta chains were read from a single sample in a study of beta chain features in type 1 diabetes. Sequenced by immunoSEQ multiplex PCR; TCRdb stores in-frame clones only, minus some. There are roughly 230,000 clones in the sample; 11% occur only once, and more than 0.015% lies in the top ten. Sequences were obtained from naive CD4+ T cells from blood. The receptors originated from a man aged 25 to 45 with type 1 diabetes. Each CDR3 is given with its conserved first and last residue. A D gene is named only where the DNA matches it firmly. The size field is filled for only some rows; it gives once, few, many or a size class.

j_call v_call clone_size d_call cdr3_aa cdr3_nt
TRBJ1-1 TRBV18 . TRBD1 CASSPIGQGVGAFF TGTGCCAGCTCACCCATAGGACAGGGGGTCGGAGCTTTCTTT
TRBJ2-5 TRBV4-1 . TRBD2 CASSQSPGGAIETQYF TGCGCCAGCAGCCAATCCCCCGGGGGGGCCATAGAGACCCAGTACTTC
TRBJ2-1 TRBV7-2 . . CASSLRSLDEQFF TGTGCCAGCAGCTTGAGAAGTTTAGATGAGCAGTTCTTC
TRBJ2-7 TRBV2 few . CAGGQGLSYEQYF TGTGCCGGCGGACAGGGACTATCCTACGAGCAGTACTTC
TRBJ1-5 TRBV19 few . CASSVGTRNQPQHF TGTGCCAGTAGTGTAGGGACTCGCAATCAGCCCCAGCATTTT
TRBJ2-7 TRBV12-5 . . CASGPGSSSYEQYF TGTGCTAGTGGCCCTGGCTCCAGCTCCTACGAGCAGTACTTC
TRBJ1-1 TRBV5-4 few . CASSLEQNTEAFF TGTGCCAGCAGCTTGGAGCAGAACACTGAAGCTTTCTTT
TRBJ2-7 TRBV7-9 few TRBD1 CASTPKWGTGYDEQYF TGTGCCAGCACCCCCAAATGGGGGACAGGGTACGACGAGCAGTACTTC
TRBJ1-6 TRBV27 . . CASSGQVSWNSPLHF TGTGCCAGCAGTGGGCAGGTATCCTGGAATTCACCCCTCCACTTT
TRBJ2-1 TRBV27 . TRBD2 CASSLTPGLAGYNEQFF TGTGCCAGCAGTTTGACGCCGGGACTAGCGGGGTACAATGAGCAGTTCTTC
TRBJ1-1 TRBV6-5 . . CASSPEGAGDTEAFF TGTGCCAGCAGCCCCGAAGGGGCAGGAGACACTGAAGCTTTCTTT
TRBJ2-7 TRBV5-1 few . CASSTQGRSYEQYF TGCGCCAGCAGCACCCAGGGGAGAAGCTACGAGCAGTACTTC
TRBJ1-1 TRBV29-1 many TRBD1 CSVEGQGSEAFF TGCAGCGTTGAGGGACAGGGCTCTGAAGCTTTCTTT
TRBJ1-2 TRBV7-9 . TRBD1 CASSPGTGYGYTF TGTGCCAGCAGCCCCGGGACAGGCTATGGCTACACCTTC
TRBJ2-5 TRBV11-1 . . CASSLVQERETQYF TGTGCCAGCAGCTTAGTGCAGGAAAGGGAGACCCAGTACTTC
TRBJ2-1 TRBV28 . TRBD2 CAVGTSSHEQFF TGTGCCGTAGGGACTAGCAGTCATGAGCAGTTCTTC
TRBJ1-5 TRBV4-2 . TRBD1 CASSQGGGTGGNQPQHF TGTGCCAGCAGCCAAGGAGGAGGGACAGGGGGCAATCAGCCCCAGCATTTT
TRBJ2-1 TRBV4-2 few . CASSQRLGQPGLRFYNEQFF TGTGCCAGCAGCCAAAGGTTGGGACAACCGGGACTACGGTTCTACAATGAGCAGTTCTTC
TRBJ2-1 TRBV6-5 . . CASRTPGLRNNEQFF TGTGCCAGCAGGACGCCGGGACTCCGAAACAATGAGCAGTTCTTC
TRBJ1-5 TRBV19 few TRBD1 CASSSRTGGNNQPQHF TGTGCCAGTAGTTCCCGGACAGGGGGCAACAATCAGCCCCAGCATTTT
TRBJ1-5 TRBV4-1 . . CASSSGRVLSNQPQHF TGCGCCAGCAGCTCTGGGCGAGTGTTGAGCAATCAGCCCCAGCATTTT
TRBJ1-2 TRBV29-1 . TRBD1 CSFSPGTGYGYTF TGCAGTTTCTCTCCCGGGACAGGGTACGGCTACACCTTC
TRBJ2-3 TRBV18 few TRBD1 CASSPPSTGGTDTQYF TGTGCCAGCTCACCACCGTCGACAGGGGGCACAGATACGCAGTATTTT
TRBJ2-5 TRBV5-1 once . CASSLADRPLRETQYF TGCGCCAGCAGCTTGGCCGACAGACCCCTCAGGGAGACCCAGTACTTC
TRBJ1-3 TRBV5-1 few TRBD1 CASSLSQGVTGNTIYF TGCGCCAGCAGCTTGAGTCAGGGGGTGACTGGAAACACCATATATTTT
TRBJ2-5 TRBV4-3 few TRBD2 CASSQRGGREETQYF TGCGCCAGCAGCCAACGGGGGGGCCGGGAGGAGACCCAGTACTTC
TRBJ2-7 TRBV11-2 . TRBD2 CASSLGGGPTGEQYF TGTGCCAGCAGCTTAGGGGGAGGGCCGACGGGCGAGCAGTACTTC
TRBJ2-3 TRBV2 . . CASSEAGLHSGDTQYF TGTGCCAGCAGTGAAGCTGGACTACACTCGGGTGATACGCAGTATTTT
TRBJ2-1 TRBV7-2 few TRBD1 CASSSDRGSDEQFF TGTGCCAGCAGCTCGGACAGGGGGAGCGATGAGCAGTTCTTC
TRBJ2-1 TRBV5-4 few . CASSSRDIQQFF TGTGCCAGCAGCTCCCGGGACATTCAGCAGTTCTTC
TRBJ1-2 TRBV7-9 once . CASSLGWRDYGYTF TGTGCCAGCAGCTTAGGATGGAGGGACTATGGCTACACCTTC
TRBJ1-1 TRBV5-6 . . CASNSYREAFF TGTGCCAGCAACAGCTACCGTGAAGCTTTCTTT
TRBJ1-6 TRBV29-1 many TRBD1 CSAGDSINSPLHF TGCAGCGCTGGGGACAGTATCAATTCACCCCTCCACTTT
TRBJ2-2 TRBV18 few TRBD1 CASSPQDRGPSTGELFF TGTGCCAGCTCACCACAAGACAGGGGGCCCTCCACCGGGGAGCTGTTTTTT
TRBJ2-3 TRBV4-2 . TRBD2 CASSQTSGVYDTQYF TGTGCCAGCAGCCAAACTAGCGGGGTTTATGATACGCAGTATTTT
TRBJ2-5 TRBV5-4 . TRBD2 CASSLAGGLAGGQETQYF TGTGCCAGCAGCTTGGCCGGGGGGCTAGCGGGGGGCCAAGAGACCCAGTACTTC
TRBJ1-4 TRBV15 few . CATSGDTGTTNEKLFF TGTGCCACCAGCGGTGATACAGGGACAACTAATGAAAAACTGTTTTTT
TRBJ2-7 TRBV6-5 . TRBD2 CASSYSSGGFYEQYF TGTGCCAGCAGTTACTCTAGCGGGGGGTTCTACGAGCAGTACTTC
TRBJ2-3 TRBV5-1 . . CASSLGQGSTDTQYF TGCGCCAGCAGCTTGGGGCAGGGGAGCACAGATACGCAGTATTTT
TRBJ2-7 TRBV27 . . CASSLQGSSYEQYF TGTGCCAGCAGTTTACAGGGATCCTCCTACGAGCAGTACTTC
TRBJ2-1 TRBV5-6 few TRBD2 CASTKRGLYNEQFF TGTGCCAGCACGAAGCGGGGTCTCTACAATGAGCAGTTCTTC
TRBJ2-2 TRBV5-1 . TRBD2 CASRGLPGLAGNTGELFF TGCGCCAGCAGGGGTTTACCGGGACTAGCGGGGAACACCGGGGAGCTGTTTTTT
TRBJ1-5 TRBV2 . . CASSDRGRNQPQHF TGTGCCAGCAGTGACAGGGGTCGGAATCAGCCCCAGCATTTT